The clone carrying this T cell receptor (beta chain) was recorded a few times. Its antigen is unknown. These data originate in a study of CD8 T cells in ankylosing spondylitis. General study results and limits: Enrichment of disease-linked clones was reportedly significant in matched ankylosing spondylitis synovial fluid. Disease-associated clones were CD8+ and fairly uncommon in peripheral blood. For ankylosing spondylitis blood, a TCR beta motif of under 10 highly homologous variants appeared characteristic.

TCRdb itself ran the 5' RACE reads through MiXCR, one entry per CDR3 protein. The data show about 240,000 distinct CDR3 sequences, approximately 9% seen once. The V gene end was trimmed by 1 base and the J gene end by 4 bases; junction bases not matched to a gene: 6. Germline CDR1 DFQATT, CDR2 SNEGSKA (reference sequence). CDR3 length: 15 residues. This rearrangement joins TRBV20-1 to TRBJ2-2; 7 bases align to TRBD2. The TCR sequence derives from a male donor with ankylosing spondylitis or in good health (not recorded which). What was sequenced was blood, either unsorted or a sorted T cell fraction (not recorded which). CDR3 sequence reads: CSARGPSGVTGELFF. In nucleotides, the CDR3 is TGCAGTGCTAGAGGTCCTAGCGGAGTCACCGGGGAGCTGTTTTTT.